The 32 T cell receptor beta chains below all came from one sample that was sequenced in a study of blood T cell repertoires in COVID-19. Sequencing used immunoSEQ multiplex PCR; TCRdb keeps in-frame clones, though not all of them. The sample lists around 290,000 clones, roughly 90% seen once, with approximately 4.6% in the top ten. Sequencing was done on a sample of peripheral blood. The source is a man aged 40-49 years with acute or convalescent COVID-19.

The V and J genes are TRBV11-2 and TRBJ2-2; D is ambiguous. With 6 bases removed from V and 4 bases from J, the gap between germline ends came to 18 bases. The CDR3 runs to 16 residues. Germline CDR1 reads SGHAT; CDR2 reads FQNNGV. The chain's CDR3 is CASRLLRGRTTGELFF. The CDR3 region has the DNA TGTGCCAGCAGATTGCTCCGTGGGCGTACCACCGGGGAGCTGTTTTTT.

V gene TRBV12-5 combines with J gene TRBJ2-1; TRBD1 matches 8 bases. The CDR3 consists of 15 residues. Germline V CDR1 and CDR2: LGHNT, FRNRAP. J gave up 6 bases and V 4 bases, and 8 bases lay outside the gene matches. The CDR3 bases are TGTGCTAGTGGTTCCGGACAGGGACACCCCAATGAGCAGTTCTTC. Encoded protein: CASGSGQGHPNEQFF.

The V call is TRBV3-1 (or the pseudogene TRBV3-2), the J call TRBJ2-2, with TRBD2 matching 7 bases. Germline trimming cut 8 bases from V and 5 bases from J; bases unmatched to any gene: 5. The CDR3 length is 13 residues. Germline lookup yields CDR1 LGHDT and CDR2 YNNKEL (reference sequence). The CDR3 here is CASRAGVTGELFF. Here the CDR3 DNA reads TGTGCCAGCCGGGCGGGGGTTACCGGGGAGCTGTTTTTT.

The chain recombines TRBV9 with TRBJ2-7; TRBD2 might be the D (5 bases). CDR1 and CDR2 from the germline V gene are SGDLS and YYNGEE. V gave up 0 bases and J gave up 1 base, with 8 bases separating them. The CDR3 runs 14 residues. CDR3 in amino acids: CASSVDGDSYEQYF. In DNA form, the CDR3 reads TGTGCCAGCAGCGTAGACGGGGATTCCTACGAGCAGTACTTC.

The CDR3 is CASSFLTVDNEQFF. In DNA, the CDR3 is TGTGCCAGCAGTTTCTTAACGGTAGACAATGAGCAGTTCTTC. The V call is TRBV7-8, the J call TRBJ2-1; D not resolved. Deletions cut 6 bases from V and 5 bases from J, with 14 bases between. CDR3 length: 14 amino acids. CDR1 SGHVS and CDR2 FQNEAQ come from the germline V gene.

The chain employs TRBV27 and TRBJ2-1; D possibly corresponds to TRBD1 (6 bases). CDR1 is MNHEY and CDR2 is SMNVEV in the germline V gene (reference sequence). V was clipped by 3 bases and J by 4 bases, with 13 bases between them. The CDR3 length is 15 residues. CDR3 nucleotides: TGTGCCAGCAGTTTCGGGCAGGGGCGGTACAATGAGCAGTTCTTC. Translation: CASSFGQGRYNEQFF.

The V gene is TRBV25-1, the J gene TRBJ2-1; 10 bases line up with TRBD1. The CDR3 is 18 amino acids. CDR1 is MGHDK, CDR2 SYGVNS, per germline. V was clipped by 4 bases and J by 2 bases; unmatched bases: 11. The CDR3 is CASSGNSPGQGPYNEQFF. The CDR3, as DNA: TGTGCCAGCAGTGGAAACTCGCCGGGACAGGGGCCCTACAATGAGCAGTTCTTC.

J is TRBJ1-1 and V is TRBV9; 8 bases are shared with TRBD1. This CDR3 comprises 13 residues. V shed 6 bases, J shed 5 bases, and the junction held 6 bases outside the gene matches. Germline-derived CDR1 and CDR2 are SGDLS and YYNGEE. The CDR3: CASKIQGGTEAFF. CDR3 coding DNA: TGTGCCAGCAAAATACAGGGGGGAACTGAAGCTTTCTTT.

V and J are TRBV5-6 and TRBJ2-3; D possibly corresponds to TRBD1 (6 bases). Trimming took off 1 base at V and 5 bases at J, with 8 bases between the two ends. Germline lookup yields CDR1 SGHDT and CDR2 YYEEEE. The CDR3 runs 13 residues. The CDR3 sequence is CASSLPRGDTQYF. In DNA, the CDR3 is TGTGCCAGCAGCTTGCCCAGGGGAGATACGCAGTATTTT.

This rearrangement joins TRBV7-2 to TRBJ2-1, with 8 bases identical to TRBD2. The CDR3 spans 16 residues. Germline CDR1 and CDR2: SGHTA and FQGNSA. Trimming cost V 0 bases and J 4 bases; bases outside gene matches: 5. The CDR3 reads CASSLASAGGYNEQFF. The CDR3, as DNA: TGTGCCAGCAGCTTAGCGTCCGCGGGGGGATACAATGAGCAGTTCTTC.

The J gene is TRBJ1-4, the V gene TRBV5-1; 9 bases align to TRBD1. Trimming took 0 bases from V and 2 from J; bases not matched to a gene: 5. This CDR3 comprises 17 residues. Per the germline V gene, CDR1 is SGHRS and CDR2 is YFSETQ. The CDR3 DNA sequence: TGCGCCAGCAGCTTGGGGACAGGGGAGGCGACTAATGAAAAACTGTTTTTT. Translation gives CASSLGTGEATNEKLFF.

This clone was counted between two and nine times. The rearrangement links TRBV2 to TRBJ1-1, with 11 bases that match TRBD1. V was clipped by 6 bases and J by 11 bases; unmatched bases: 14. CDR3 size: 15 residues. Per germline, CDR1 SNHLY and CDR2 FYNNEI. The CDR3: CASSTRGGQGVEAFF. The CDR3 nucleotides are TGTGCCAGCAGCACTCGCGGGGGACAGGGGGTTGAGGCTTTCTTT.

The CDR3 here is CASIRVSTSSTDTQYF. CDR3 nucleotide sequence: TGTGCCAGCATCCGGGTCTCAACTTCTAGCACAGATACGCAGTATTTT. The chain is built from TRBV7-2 and TRBJ2-3; the D is unclear. Germline CDR1 is SGHTA and CDR2 is FQGNSA. V lost 7 bases to trimming and J lost 0 bases, with 17 bases between them. The CDR3 is 16 residues long.

The chain combines TRBV11-2 with TRBJ1-2, with 8 bases identical to TRBD1. Germline V gene lookup returns CDR1 SGHAT and CDR2 FQNNGV. The V segment lost 4 bases and the J segment 7 bases; nucleotides outside the gene matches: 5. This CDR3 contains 13 residues. CDR3 coding DNA: TGTGCCAGCAGCTACCGGACAGGGACTGGCTACACCTTC. This encodes CASSYRTGTGYTF.

V and J are TRBV30 and TRBJ2-2; tentative D call: TRBD2 (5 bases). CDR1 GTSNPN and CDR2 SVGIG come from the germline V gene (reference sequence). Trimming took off 5 bases at V and 2 bases at J, with 9 bases between the two ends. The CDR3 consists of 13 residues. The CDR3 sequence: CAWEGRNTGELFF. In nucleotides, the CDR3 is TGTGCCTGGGAGGGCCGTAACACCGGGGAGCTGTTTTTT.

The chain carries TRBV5-6 and TRBJ1-4; TRBD1 matches 10 bases. J gave up 1 base and V 5 bases, and 8 bases lay outside the gene matches. The CDR3 sequence is 17 residues long. Germline V lookup: CDR1 SGHDT, CDR2 YYEEEE. CDR3 loop: CASSLSRDRGTNEKLFF. CDR3 nucleotides: TGTGCCAGCAGTCTGTCCCGGGACAGGGGAACTAATGAAAAACTGTTTTTT.

This rearrangement joins TRBV9 to TRBJ1-6; D is perhaps TRBD1 (6 bases). V was pared by 3 bases and J by 3 bases, with 13 bases between. The CDR3 covers 16 residues. Germline loops: CDR1 SGDLS, CDR2 YYNGEE. The CDR3 nucleotides are TGTGCCAGCAGCGCAACTCCAGGGGACTATAATTCACCCCTCCACTTT. This sequence encodes CASSATPGDYNSPLHF.

The chain uses TRBV2 and TRBJ1-1; perhaps TRBD1 as D (6 bases). From germline, CDR1 is SNHLY and CDR2 FYNNEI. With 0 bases removed from V and 7 bases from J, the gap between germline ends came to 12 bases. The CDR3 has 14 residues. As DNA, the CDR3 is TGTGCCAGCAGTGAAGCGCTACAGGGCGTTGAAGCTTTCTTT. Its translation: CASSEALQGVEAFF.

The V call is TRBV11-3, the J call TRBJ2-1; the match to TRBD1 covers 10 bases. The CDR3 spans 12 residues. The J segment lost 9 bases and the V segment lost 6 bases, leaving 2 bases of the junction unmatched. Germline-derived CDR1 and CDR2 are SGHNT and YENEEA. This CDR3 reads CASRRTGGEQFF. The CDR3 coding sequence is TGTGCCAGCAGACGGACAGGGGGTGAGCAGTTCTTC.

This chain joins TRBV5-1 and TRBJ2-3, with TRBD2 identical over 9 bases. CDR3 length equals 15 residues. With V trimmed by 0 bases and J by 5 bases, 4 bases remained unmatched. Per the germline V gene, CDR1 is SGHRS and CDR2 is YFSETQ. CDR3 region: CASSLVVAGVDTQYF. The CDR3 region has the DNA TGCGCCAGCAGCTTGGTCGTAGCGGGGGTAGATACGCAGTATTTT.

The J gene is TRBJ2-3, the V gene TRBV5-8, with 7 bases that match TRBD2. The length of the CDR3 is 14 residues. In germline, CDR1 is SGHTS, CDR2 YDEGEE. The V and J ends lost 4 bases and 1 base, in that order; junction bases with no gene match: 3. As DNA, the CDR3 is TGTGCCAGCAGCCCTAGCGGCCGCACAGATACGCAGTATTTT. It yields the protein CASSPSGRTDTQYF.

This chain uses TRBV5-1 with TRBJ2-3; D ambiguous. CDR1 and CDR2 from the germline V gene are SGHRS and YFSETQ. The CDR3 is 14 amino acids. V was clipped by 0 bases and J by 6 bases, with 11 bases between them. CDR3 amino acids: CASSLGEVPDTQYF. For the CDR3, the DNA is TGCGCCAGCAGCTTGGGAGAGGTCCCGGATACGCAGTATTTT.

The V and J genes are TRBV5-8 and TRBJ1-5; 9 bases match TRBD1. There are 15 residues in the CDR3. CDR1 SGHTS and CDR2 YDEGEE come from the germline V gene. J was trimmed by 6 bases and V by 6 bases; bases with no gene match: 10. Here the CDR3 reads CASTPGQGVPQPQHF. CDR3 sequence (DNA): TGTGCCAGCACCCCGGGACAGGGAGTACCTCAGCCCCAGCATTTT.

This clone was seen a single time. This chain uses TRBV5-4 with TRBJ2-3; TRBD1 is a possible D gene (6 bases). Trimming shortened V by 0 bases and J by 2 bases, and 7 bases separated the two germline ends. The CDR3 length is 14 residues. Germline CDR1 and CDR2: SGHNT and YYREEE (reference sequence). The CDR3 nucleotides are TGTGCCAGCAGCTTGGACAGGGCCACAGATACGCAGTATTTT. Translation: CASSLDRATDTQYF.

This clone showed up just once. The chain carries TRBV12-3 or TRBV12-4 and TRBJ1-1; D ambiguous. Trimming cost V 8 bases and J 6 bases, with 10 bases left between them. This CDR3 comprises 11 residues. This chain's CDR3 is CASGLGAEAFF. The CDR3, as DNA: TGTGCCAGCGGGCTCGGTGCTGAAGCTTTCTTT.

The J gene is TRBJ1-6, the V gene TRBV19; weak D call: TRBD1 (5 bases). The V end lost 6 bases, the J end lost 7 bases, and 10 bases lay between the germline ends. Germline-derived CDR1 and CDR2 are LNHDA and SQIVND (reference sequence). CDR3 length: 13 amino acids. CDR3 in DNA: TGTGCCAGTAGACAACGGGGGAATTCACCCCTCCACTTT. Its protein product is CASRQRGNSPLHF.

The chain carries TRBV6-6 and TRBJ2-3; TRBD1 matches 11 bases. The CDR3 contains 16 residues. J lost 3 bases, V lost 5 bases, and 7 bases had no gene match. Germline lookup yields CDR1 MNHNY and CDR2 SVGAGI (reference sequence). CDR3 sequence reads: CASSREDRGLTDTQYF. CDR3 DNA sequence: TGTGCCAGCAGTCGAGAGGACAGGGGGCTTACAGATACGCAGTATTTT.

The chain joins TRBV6-1 to TRBJ1-1; TRBD1 might be the D (6 bases). Germline loops: CDR1 MNHNS, CDR2 SASEGT. This CDR3 spans 15 amino acids. The V gene lost 1 base and the J gene lost 4 bases, with 13 bases spanning the gap. DNA of the CDR3: TGTGCCAGCAGTGAAGTTCCCGCAGGGGCCACTGAAGCTTTCTTT. The encoded protein is CASSEVPAGATEAFF.

The genes are TRBV5-4 and TRBJ2-7, with D unresolved. This CDR3 has 15 residues. In germline, CDR1 is SGHNT, CDR2 YYREEE (reference sequence). Trimming stripped 0 bases from V and 0 bases from J, with 10 bases between. The CDR3 nucleotides read TGTGCCAGCAGCTTGGCAGGTTCTCACTCCTACGAGCAGTACTTC. Protein: CASSLAGSHSYEQYF.

The gene calls are TRBV7-8 and TRBJ2-7, with 7 positions matching TRBD1. CDR1 is SGHVS, CDR2 FQNEAQ, per germline. CDR3 size: 15 residues. The V and J ends lost 5 bases and 0 bases, in that order; junction bases with no gene match: 7. The CDR3 DNA sequence: TGTGCCAGCAGCGATATGACAGGGCTCTCCTACGAGCAGTACTTC. This gives the protein CASSDMTGLSYEQYF.

The chain recombines TRBV6-5 with TRBJ2-7, with TRBD1 identical over 12 bases. With 6 bases clipped from V and 6 bases from J, the junction kept 9 bases outside the gene matches. Germline CDR1 and CDR2: MNHEY and SVGAGI. This CDR3 spans 15 amino acids. The CDR3 region is CASRGPGQGAGEQYF. The CDR3 nucleotides are TGTGCCAGCAGGGGTCCGGGACAGGGGGCCGGCGAGCAGTACTTC.

This chain uses TRBV30 with TRBJ1-6; 7 positions agree with TRBD1. Germline V CDR1 and CDR2: GTSNPN, SVGIG (reference sequence). Losses at the gene ends were 0 bases for V and 3 bases for J; bases not matched to a gene: 11. This CDR3 has 18 amino acids. Here the CDR3 reads CAWSVSGARTGYNSPLHF. In nucleotides, the CDR3 is TGTGCCTGGAGTGTATCGGGGGCCCGGACAGGCTATAATTCACCCCTCCACTTT.